This T cell receptor beta chain was retrieved from a study of control samples from healthy donors and cancer patients. There are 13 residues in the CDR3. V lost 5 bases to trimming and J lost 3 bases, with 10 bases between them. Germline V gives CDR1 MNHEY, CDR2 SVGAGI. TCRdb's copy holds only in-frame clones and misses some; the assay was immunoSEQ multiplex PCR. The table includes about 230,000 clones, roughly 87% detected once. Sequenced sample: PBMCs. This TCR was sampled from a woman in her fifties or sixties with lung cancer. The rearrangement links TRBV6-5 to TRBJ1-1; no reliable D call. CDR3 in DNA: TGTGCCAGCAGTATCAGTGTTGACACTGAAGCTTTCTTT. The encoded protein is CASSISVDTEAFF.